The 30 T cell receptor beta chains reported below all come from one sample, sequenced in a study of CXCR3-negative and CXCR3-positive naive CD8 T cells. Whole-study results and caveats: Higher TRB CDR3 hydrophobicity marked CXCR3-positive naive cells relative to CXCR3-negative naive cells.

UMI-tagged TRB cDNA libraries were built via 5' RACE. TCRdb reprocessed the 5' RACE reads and reports one entry per CDR3 protein, with no DNA. The specimen's table records under 110,000 distinct CDR3 sequences. These receptors are not linked to any known antigen. The sample was naive CXCR3+ CD8+ T cells from blood. Subset specified: CD45RO-CCR7+CD27+CD95- naive CD8+ T cells expressing CXCR3 (TNR3+). All receptors derive from a human donor in good health. Some clones in this sample may be carry-over from other donors' samples.

This chain joins TRBV7-9 and TRBJ2-1; TCRdb outputs TRBD1, but without DNA this stays unchecked. This CDR3 region has 17 residues. The germline V gene encodes CDR1 SEHNR and CDR2 FQNEAQ (reference sequence). CDR3 loop: CASSFHLTGGMDNEQFF.

J is TRBJ2-1 and V is TRBV7-3; TCRdb reports TRBD1, a call that lacks DNA to check it against. CDR3 length: 16 amino acids. Germline CDR1 and CDR2: SGHTA and FQGTGA. CDR3 sequence: CASSPTGADSYNEQFF.

V usage is TRBV7-2 and J usage is TRBJ2-2; TCRdb's assignment of TRBD2 cannot be checked, as there is no DNA. Germline CDR1 and CDR2: SGHTA and FQGNSA. The CDR3 extends over 14 amino acids. CDR3: CASSLVTSGEELFF.

This chain joins TRBV4-2 and TRBJ2-1; TCRdb outputs TRBD1, but without DNA this stays unchecked. The CDR3 has 17 residues. CDR1 and CDR2 from the germline V gene are LGHNA and YNFKEQ. This CDR3 is CASSQDGRVEFHNEQFF.

J is TRBJ2-5 and V is TRBV5-4; as DNA is missing, the TRBD2 call by TCRdb cannot be tested. Germline V gene sequence: CDR1 SGHNT, CDR2 YYREEE (reference sequence). This CDR3 has 18 residues. CDR3 residues: CASSLDPTSGRELETQYF.

The chain has TRBV29-1 and TRBJ1-1. CDR1 and CDR2 from the germline V gene are SQVTM and ANQGSEA. The CDR3 extends over 15 amino acids. This CDR3 reads CSVVGGYAYNTEAFF.

The chain employs TRBV29-1 and TRBJ2-2; TCRdb's D call, TRBD1, is unchecked because there is no DNA. The CDR3 runs to 15 residues. Germline V gene sequence: CDR1 SQVTM, CDR2 ANQGSEA. The CDR3 sequence is CSVLKQGGATGELFF.

V gene TRBV28 combines with J gene TRBJ1-2; absent DNA, TCRdb's TRBD1 call cannot be checked. The CDR3 has 15 residues. CDR1 is MDHEN and CDR2 is SYDVKM in the germline V gene. CDR3 protein: CASSPAGAANYGYTF.

The J gene is TRBJ2-3, the V gene TRBV7-9; TCRdb's D call, TRBD2, is unchecked because there is no DNA. Germline CDR1 and CDR2: SEHNR and FQNEAQ (reference sequence). The CDR3 contains 17 residues. The CDR3 sequence: CASSPRGGVESTDTQYF.

This rearrangement joins TRBV29-1 to TRBJ2-1; with no DNA, the TCRdb D assignment of TRBD2 cannot be verified. This CDR3 contains 17 residues. Germline V gene lookup returns CDR1 SQVTM and CDR2 ANQGSEA. The CDR3 is CSVLGLAGDRSYNEQFF.

The chain recombines TRBV21-1 with TRBJ2-7; the D call from TCRdb, TRBD1, cannot be confirmed without DNA. TRBV21-1 is reported as a pseudogene. There are 17 residues in the CDR3. CDR3 in amino acids: CASSRRSDRERSYEQYF.

The chain uses TRBV12-3 or TRBV12-4 and TRBJ2-5; no DNA is available, so the TRBD2 call from TCRdb remains unchecked. CDR3 length equals 15 residues. This CDR3 reads CASSDPGTSGETQYF.

The chain employs TRBV7-3 and TRBJ2-2. Germline V gene sequence: CDR1 SGHTA, CDR2 FQGTGA. The CDR3 totals 12 residues. This CDR3 reads CASSFDNGELFF.

V is TRBV7-9 and J is TRBJ1-5; TCRdb returns TRBD1, unconfirmable since there is no DNA. The CDR3 sequence is 16 residues long. CDR1 SEHNR and CDR2 FQNEAQ come from the germline V gene (reference sequence). This chain's CDR3 is CASSFSGTVQSQPQHF.

This chain links TRBV7-8 with TRBJ2-7; TCRdb proposes TRBD1, but this gene call is untestable without DNA. The CDR3 consists of 13 residues. CDR1 SGHVS and CDR2 FQNEAQ come from the germline V gene. The CDR3 here is CASSQTRVYEQYF. The whole variable domain, remainder taken from reference TRBV7-8 and TRBJ2-7, is GAGVSQSPRYKVAKRGQDVALRCDPISGHVSLFWYQQALGQGPEFLTYFQNEAQLDKSGLPSDRFFAERPEGSVSTLKIQRTQQEDSAVYLCASSQTRVYEQYFGPGTRLTVT.

The chain carries TRBV16 and TRBJ2-1; the TCRdb D gene call, TRBD1, has no DNA to confirm it. The CDR3 consists of 16 residues. Germline lookup yields CDR1 KGHSY and CDR2 FQNENV. The CDR3: CASSQSGQGGYNEQFF. Full variable domain (missing parts from reference TRBV16 and TRBJ2-1): GEEVAQTPKHLVRGEGQKAKLYCAPIKGHSYVFWYQQVLKNEFKFLISFQNENVFDETGMPKERFSAKCLPNSPCSLEIQATKLEDSAVYFCASSQSGQGGYNEQFFGPGTRLTVL.

The rearrangement joins TRBV20-1 to TRBJ1-1; as DNA is missing, the TRBD1 call by TCRdb cannot be tested. CDR3 length: 13 amino acids. Germline V gene lookup returns CDR1 DFQATT and CDR2 SNEGSKA (reference sequence). CDR3 residues: CSATQDIYTEAFF.

The chain recombines TRBV6-2 or TRBV6-3 with TRBJ2-1; TCRdb names TRBD2, which stays unverified in the absence of DNA. CDR3 size: 14 residues. The V gene's germline CDR1 is MNHEY and CDR2 SVGEGT. The CDR3 reads CASSSTSARNEQFF.

The chain has TRBV27 and TRBJ2-7; without DNA, the TCRdb call of TRBD1 cannot be checked. CDR3 length: 14 residues. The germline CDR1 and CDR2 sequences are MNHEY and SMNVEV (reference sequence). The CDR3 region is CASSLDRDSYEQYF.

This chain connects TRBV18 to TRBJ1-5. CDR3 length: 12 residues. From germline, CDR1 is KGHSH and CDR2 LQKENI. The chain's CDR3 is CASSPSNQPQHF.

The chain's CDR3 is CASSQEFPPSRGNTEAFF. The chain links TRBV4-2 to TRBJ1-1; TCRdb's D gene call, TRBD1, goes unchecked for lack of DNA. Germline CDR1 is LGHNA and CDR2 is YNFKEQ. CDR3 size: 18 residues.

The gene calls are TRBV29-1 and TRBJ2-1; TCRdb designates TRBD2, a call that cannot be tested without DNA. The CDR3 consists of 14 residues. Germline values: CDR1 SQVTM, CDR2 ANQGSEA. The CDR3 protein is CSVERLAGGNEQFF.

The chain links TRBV29-1 to TRBJ1-1; TCRdb lists TRBD1, though no DNA is available to test this call. Per the germline V gene, CDR1 is SQVTM and CDR2 is ANQGSEA. The CDR3 has 12 amino acids. This CDR3 is CSFQQGGAEAFF.

The chain recombines TRBV7-9 with TRBJ2-5; TCRdb proposes TRBD1, but this gene call is untestable without DNA. The CDR3 has 15 amino acids. Germline assignment: CDR1 SEHNR and CDR2 FQNEAQ (reference sequence). The CDR3 spells CASSLALAGEETQYF.

This chain links TRBV12-3 or TRBV12-4 with TRBJ2-1; the D call of TRBD1 rests on TCRdb alone, since no DNA is present to check it. The CDR3 length is 19 residues. CDR3 sequence reads: CASSPGPGPREEAYNEQFF.

The chain links TRBV6-6 to TRBJ2-7. This CDR3 spans 11 amino acids. Germline V lookup: CDR1 MNHNY, CDR2 SVGAGI (reference sequence). The CDR3 loop is CASMEPPEQYF.

The chain joins TRBV5-4 to TRBJ2-1. The germline gives CDR1 SGHNT, CDR2 YYREEE (reference sequence). There are 14 residues in the CDR3. The CDR3: CASSLLGDYNEQFF.

This chain joins TRBV5-5 and TRBJ2-2; the TCRdb D gene call, TRBD2, has no DNA to confirm it. There are 17 residues in the CDR3. Germline CDR1 reads SGHKS; CDR2 reads YYEKEE (reference sequence). CDR3 protein: CASSPGTSGSDTGELSF.

The chain links TRBV7-9 to TRBJ1-3; the D gene TCRdb calls, TRBD1, cannot be checked with no DNA. The CDR3 runs to 16 residues. Germline CDR1 is SEHNR and CDR2 is FQNEAQ (reference sequence). The CDR3 here is CASSPGLSSSGNTIYF.

This CDR3 is CASMLGTRETQYF. The chain uses TRBV13 and TRBJ2-5; TCRdb outputs TRBD2, but without DNA this stays unchecked. CDR3 length: 13 residues. The germline gives CDR1 PRHDT, CDR2 FYEKMQ (reference sequence).